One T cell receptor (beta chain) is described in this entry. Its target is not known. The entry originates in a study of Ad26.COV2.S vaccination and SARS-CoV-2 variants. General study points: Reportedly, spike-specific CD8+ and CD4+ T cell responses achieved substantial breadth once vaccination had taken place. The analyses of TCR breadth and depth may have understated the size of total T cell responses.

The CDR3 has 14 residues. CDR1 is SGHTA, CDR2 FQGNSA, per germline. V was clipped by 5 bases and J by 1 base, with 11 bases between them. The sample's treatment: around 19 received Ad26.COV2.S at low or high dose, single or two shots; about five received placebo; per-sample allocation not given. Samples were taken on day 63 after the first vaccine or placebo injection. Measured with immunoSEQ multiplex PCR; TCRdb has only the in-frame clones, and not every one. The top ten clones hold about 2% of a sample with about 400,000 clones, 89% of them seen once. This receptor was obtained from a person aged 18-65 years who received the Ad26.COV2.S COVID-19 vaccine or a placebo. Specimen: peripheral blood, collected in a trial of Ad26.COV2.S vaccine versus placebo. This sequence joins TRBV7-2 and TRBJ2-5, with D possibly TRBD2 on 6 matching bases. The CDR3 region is CASSQRTIQETQYF. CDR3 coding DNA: TGTGCCAGCAGCCAGAGGACTATCCAAGAGACCCAGTACTTC.